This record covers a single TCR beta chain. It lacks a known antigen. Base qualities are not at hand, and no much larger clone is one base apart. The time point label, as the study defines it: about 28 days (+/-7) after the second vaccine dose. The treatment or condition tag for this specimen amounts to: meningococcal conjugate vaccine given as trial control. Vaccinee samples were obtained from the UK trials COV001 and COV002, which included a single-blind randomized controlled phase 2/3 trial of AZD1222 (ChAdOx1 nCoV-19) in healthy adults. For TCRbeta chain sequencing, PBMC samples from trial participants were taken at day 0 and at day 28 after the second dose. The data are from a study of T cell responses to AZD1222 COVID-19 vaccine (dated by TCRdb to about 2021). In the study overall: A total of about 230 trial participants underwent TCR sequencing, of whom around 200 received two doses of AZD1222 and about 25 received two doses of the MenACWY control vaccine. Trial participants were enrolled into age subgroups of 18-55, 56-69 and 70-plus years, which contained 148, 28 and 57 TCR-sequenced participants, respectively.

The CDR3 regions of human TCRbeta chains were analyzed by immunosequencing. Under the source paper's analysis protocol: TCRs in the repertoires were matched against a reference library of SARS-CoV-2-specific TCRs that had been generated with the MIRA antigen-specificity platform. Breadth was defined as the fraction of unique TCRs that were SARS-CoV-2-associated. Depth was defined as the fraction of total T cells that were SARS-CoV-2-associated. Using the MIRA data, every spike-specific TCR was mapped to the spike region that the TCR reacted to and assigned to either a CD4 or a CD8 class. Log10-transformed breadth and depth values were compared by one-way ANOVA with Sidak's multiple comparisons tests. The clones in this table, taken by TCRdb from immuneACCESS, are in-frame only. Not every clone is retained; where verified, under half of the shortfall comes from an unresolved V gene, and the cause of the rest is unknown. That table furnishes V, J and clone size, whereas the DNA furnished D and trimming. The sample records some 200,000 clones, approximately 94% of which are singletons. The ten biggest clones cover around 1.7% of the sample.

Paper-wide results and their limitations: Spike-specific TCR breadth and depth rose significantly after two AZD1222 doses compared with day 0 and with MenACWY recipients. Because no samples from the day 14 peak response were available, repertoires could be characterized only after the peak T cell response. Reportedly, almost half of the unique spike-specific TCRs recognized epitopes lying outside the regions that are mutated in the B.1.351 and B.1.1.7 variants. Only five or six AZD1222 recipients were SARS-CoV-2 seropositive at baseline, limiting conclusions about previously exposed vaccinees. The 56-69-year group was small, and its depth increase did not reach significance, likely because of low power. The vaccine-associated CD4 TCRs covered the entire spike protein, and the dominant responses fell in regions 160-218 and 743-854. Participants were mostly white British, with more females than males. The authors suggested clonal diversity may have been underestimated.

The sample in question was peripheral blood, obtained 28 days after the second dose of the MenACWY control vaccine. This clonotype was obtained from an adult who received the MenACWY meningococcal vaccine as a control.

The base sequence is TGTGCCAGCCCTCAGGGGGTGGGGAAGATTGAGACCCAGTACTTC. Its translation reads: CASPQGVGKIETQYF. The chain employs TRBV2 and TRBJ2-5, and 7 junctional nucleotides match TRBD1. Reading from cysteine to phenylalanine, the CDR3 counts 15 amino acids. Only the CDR3 DNA is retained, 45 bases long and in frame from the first base. The germline V gene specifies SNHLY as CDR1 and FYNNEI as CDR2. Here V drops 8 bases and J drops 5 bases, and the junction holds 14 bases not matched to any gene.